This entry is about one T cell receptor (beta chain). The target antigen is unknown. Healthy HIV-negative adults without recent acute infections or vaccinations served as donors. This sample stems from a study of shared clonotypes between healthy human individuals. Across the whole study: Each donor's CD8 memory used one plate, CD8 naive two, each CD4 subset three. Findings of the study overall: Roughly 5% of naive CD4 clonotypes were shared across several donors. Only blood samples were collected, and tissue repertoires likely differ.

With V trimmed by 6 bases and J by 9 bases, 9 bases remained unmatched. There are 14 residues in the CDR3. Germline lookup yields CDR1 KGHSH and CDR2 LQKENI. Measured with immunoSEQ multiplex PCR; TCRdb has only the in-frame clones, and not every one. The repertoire holds some 1.4 million clones, around 97% seen once, with approximately 1.2% in the top ten. The receptor was derived from a man in his thirties or forties in good health. This chain joins TRBV18 and TRBJ2-1, with 9 positions matching TRBD2. The sample comprised naive CD4+ T cells sorted from blood. The subset here: CD45RA+ positively selected. The CDR3 spells CASSQVAGEGEQFF. The CDR3 bases are TGTGCCAGCTCCCAGGTAGCGGGAGAGGGTGAGCAGTTCTTC. Variable domain in full (rest from reference TRBV18 and TRBJ2-1): NAGVMQNPRHLVRRRGQEARLRCSPMKGHSHVYWYRQLPEEGLKFMVYLQKENIIDESGMPKERFSAEFPKEGPSILRIQQVVRGDSAAYFCASSQVAGEGEQFFGPGTRLTVL.